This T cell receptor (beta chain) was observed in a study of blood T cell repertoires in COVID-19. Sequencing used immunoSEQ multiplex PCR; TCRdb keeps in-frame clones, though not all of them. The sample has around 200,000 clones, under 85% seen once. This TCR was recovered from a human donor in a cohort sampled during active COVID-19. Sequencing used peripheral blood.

The CDR3 region is CATSSHTIAFF. The CDR3 DNA sequence: TGTGCCACCAGCTCACACACCATAGCTTTCTTT. This rearrangement joins TRBV15 to TRBJ1-1; no firm D call. CDR3 length: 11 residues. In germline, CDR1 is LNHNV, CDR2 YYDKDF (reference sequence). V gave up 5 bases and J gave up 10 bases, with 11 bases separating them.